What follows are 4 T cell receptor beta chains derived from one specimen sequenced in a study of T cell repertoires in cytomegalovirus infection. TCRdb itself ran the reads through MiXCR, one entry per CDR3 protein. The table lists 700,000 to 950,000 distinct CDR3 sequences, 32% of them singletons, with roughly an eighth in the top ten. The antigens of these receptors remain unknown. Sequenced here: cultured CD8+ T cells from PBMCs, sampled from culture after CMV antigen stimulation. The origin of the receptors is a human donor in good health (CMV status not recorded). Some clones in this sample may be carry-over from other donors' samples.

This clonotype was seen more than once but under ten times. This chain uses TRBV20-1 with TRBJ1-2; D is perhaps TRBD1 (5 bases). The V end lost 5 bases, the J end lost 5 bases, and 12 bases lay between the germline ends. Germline assignment: CDR1 DFQATT and CDR2 SNEGSKA (reference sequence). The CDR3 loop spans 12 amino acids. The CDR3 region is CSAPLRQYGYTF. Written as DNA, the CDR3 is TGCAGTGCTCCTCTGAGACAGTATGGCTACACCTTC.

CDR3 protein: CAISESNQASEAFF. CDR3 coding DNA: TGTGCCATCAGTGAGTCGAACCAGGCCAGTGAAGCTTTCTTT. J is TRBJ1-1 and V is TRBV10-3; D call uncertain. Germline CDR1 ENHRY, CDR2 SYGVKD. The CDR3 length is 14 residues. Trimming stripped 0 bases from V and 7 bases from J, with 12 bases between.

This chain connects TRBV2 to TRBJ1-3, with no clear D. The CDR3 extends over 16 amino acids. Germline CDR1 is SNHLY and CDR2 is FYNNEI. V lost 0 bases and J lost 0, with 9 bases in between. The CDR3, as DNA: TGTGCCAGCAGTGAAGCGCTTCGCTACTCTGGAAACACCATATATTTT. Its translation is CASSEALRYSGNTIYF. Drawing the rest from reference TRBV2 and TRBJ1-3, the complete variable domain is EPEVTQTPSHQVTQMGQEVILRCVPISNHLYFYWYRQILGQKVEFLVSFYNNEISEKSEIFDDQFSVERPDGSNFTLKIRSTKLEDSAMYFCASSEALRYSGNTIYFGEGSWLTVV.

This clonotype was seen ten or more times. V and J are TRBV7-9 and TRBJ1-5, with unresolved D. CDR1 is SEHNR, CDR2 FQNEAQ, per germline (reference sequence). This CDR3 spans 16 amino acids. Trimming cost V 2 bases and J 0 bases, with 11 bases left between them. The CDR3 nucleotides read TGTGCCAGCAGCTTAAGGACCCCTTATAGCAATCAGCCCCAGCATTTT. Protein sequence: CASSLRTPYSNQPQHF. The variable domain in full, completed from reference TRBV7-9 and TRBJ1-5, reads DTGVSQNPRHKITKRGQNVTFRCDPISEHNRLYWYRQTLGQGPEFLTYFQNEAQLEKSRLLSDRFSAERPKGSFSTLEIQRTEQGDSAMYLCASSLRTPYSNQPQHFGDGTRLSIL.